These 3 T cell receptor beta chains were sequenced from one sample in a study of identical twins. MiXCR, applied by TCRdb to the 5' RACE reads, yields one record per CDR3 protein. The top ten clones hold about 1.9% of a sample with 210,000 or so distinct CDR3 sequences, about 7.5% of them seen once. The same sample was also studied in work on yellow fever vaccine responses in identical twins.

Sequenced: memory (CD45RO+) T cells sorted from blood. These receptors all come from a woman aged 18-29 years in good health.

This clonotype showed up just a few times. This CDR3 reads CASSQVRWEGGGLNSPLHF. The CDR3 region has the DNA TGTGCCAGCAGCCAAGTAAGGTGGGAGGGAGGGGGCTTAAATTCACCCCTCCACTTT. The chain carries TRBV4-2 and TRBJ1-6, with 7 bases identical to TRBD1. Germline lookup yields CDR1 LGHNA and CDR2 YNFKEQ. This CDR3 has 19 amino acids. V was clipped by 1 base and J by 7 bases; unmatched bases: 16.

This clonotype has more than one count but fewer than ten. V is TRBV7-2 and J is TRBJ2-7; 9 bases align to TRBD1. Germline trimming cut 5 bases from V and 2 bases from J; bases unmatched to any gene: 10. The CDR3 length is 16 residues. Germline V lookup: CDR1 SGHTA, CDR2 FQGNSA. CDR3 loop: CASSPPRTGDTYEQYF. CDR3 DNA: TGTGCCAGCAGCCCTCCACGGACAGGGGATACCTACGAGCAGTACTTC.

V is TRBV18 and J is TRBJ2-7; 10 positions match TRBD1. The CDR3 runs to 15 residues. CDR1 is KGHSH, CDR2 LQKENI, per germline. After removal of 6 bases from V and 2 bases from J, the junction contained 7 bases not matched to a gene. The CDR3 loop is CASSAGTGETYEQYF. Written as DNA, the CDR3 is TGTGCCAGCTCTGCCGGGACAGGGGAGACCTACGAGCAGTACTTC.